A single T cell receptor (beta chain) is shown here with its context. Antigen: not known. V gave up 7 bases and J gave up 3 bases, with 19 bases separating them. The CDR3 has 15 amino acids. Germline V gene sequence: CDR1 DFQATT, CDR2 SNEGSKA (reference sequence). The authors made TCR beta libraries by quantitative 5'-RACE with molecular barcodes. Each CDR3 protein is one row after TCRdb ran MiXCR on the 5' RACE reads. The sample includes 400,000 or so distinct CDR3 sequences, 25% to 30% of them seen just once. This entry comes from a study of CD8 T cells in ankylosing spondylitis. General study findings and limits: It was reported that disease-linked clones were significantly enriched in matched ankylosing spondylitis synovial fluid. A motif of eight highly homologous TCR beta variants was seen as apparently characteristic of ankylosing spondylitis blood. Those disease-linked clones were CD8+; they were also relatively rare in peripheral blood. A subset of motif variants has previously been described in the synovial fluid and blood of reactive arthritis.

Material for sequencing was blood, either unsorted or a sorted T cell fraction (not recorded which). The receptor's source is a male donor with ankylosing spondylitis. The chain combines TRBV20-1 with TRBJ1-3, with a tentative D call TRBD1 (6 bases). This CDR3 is CSGRDIRRFGNTIYF. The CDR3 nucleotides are TGCAGTGGGAGGGACATCAGACGTTTTGGAAACACCATATATTTT.